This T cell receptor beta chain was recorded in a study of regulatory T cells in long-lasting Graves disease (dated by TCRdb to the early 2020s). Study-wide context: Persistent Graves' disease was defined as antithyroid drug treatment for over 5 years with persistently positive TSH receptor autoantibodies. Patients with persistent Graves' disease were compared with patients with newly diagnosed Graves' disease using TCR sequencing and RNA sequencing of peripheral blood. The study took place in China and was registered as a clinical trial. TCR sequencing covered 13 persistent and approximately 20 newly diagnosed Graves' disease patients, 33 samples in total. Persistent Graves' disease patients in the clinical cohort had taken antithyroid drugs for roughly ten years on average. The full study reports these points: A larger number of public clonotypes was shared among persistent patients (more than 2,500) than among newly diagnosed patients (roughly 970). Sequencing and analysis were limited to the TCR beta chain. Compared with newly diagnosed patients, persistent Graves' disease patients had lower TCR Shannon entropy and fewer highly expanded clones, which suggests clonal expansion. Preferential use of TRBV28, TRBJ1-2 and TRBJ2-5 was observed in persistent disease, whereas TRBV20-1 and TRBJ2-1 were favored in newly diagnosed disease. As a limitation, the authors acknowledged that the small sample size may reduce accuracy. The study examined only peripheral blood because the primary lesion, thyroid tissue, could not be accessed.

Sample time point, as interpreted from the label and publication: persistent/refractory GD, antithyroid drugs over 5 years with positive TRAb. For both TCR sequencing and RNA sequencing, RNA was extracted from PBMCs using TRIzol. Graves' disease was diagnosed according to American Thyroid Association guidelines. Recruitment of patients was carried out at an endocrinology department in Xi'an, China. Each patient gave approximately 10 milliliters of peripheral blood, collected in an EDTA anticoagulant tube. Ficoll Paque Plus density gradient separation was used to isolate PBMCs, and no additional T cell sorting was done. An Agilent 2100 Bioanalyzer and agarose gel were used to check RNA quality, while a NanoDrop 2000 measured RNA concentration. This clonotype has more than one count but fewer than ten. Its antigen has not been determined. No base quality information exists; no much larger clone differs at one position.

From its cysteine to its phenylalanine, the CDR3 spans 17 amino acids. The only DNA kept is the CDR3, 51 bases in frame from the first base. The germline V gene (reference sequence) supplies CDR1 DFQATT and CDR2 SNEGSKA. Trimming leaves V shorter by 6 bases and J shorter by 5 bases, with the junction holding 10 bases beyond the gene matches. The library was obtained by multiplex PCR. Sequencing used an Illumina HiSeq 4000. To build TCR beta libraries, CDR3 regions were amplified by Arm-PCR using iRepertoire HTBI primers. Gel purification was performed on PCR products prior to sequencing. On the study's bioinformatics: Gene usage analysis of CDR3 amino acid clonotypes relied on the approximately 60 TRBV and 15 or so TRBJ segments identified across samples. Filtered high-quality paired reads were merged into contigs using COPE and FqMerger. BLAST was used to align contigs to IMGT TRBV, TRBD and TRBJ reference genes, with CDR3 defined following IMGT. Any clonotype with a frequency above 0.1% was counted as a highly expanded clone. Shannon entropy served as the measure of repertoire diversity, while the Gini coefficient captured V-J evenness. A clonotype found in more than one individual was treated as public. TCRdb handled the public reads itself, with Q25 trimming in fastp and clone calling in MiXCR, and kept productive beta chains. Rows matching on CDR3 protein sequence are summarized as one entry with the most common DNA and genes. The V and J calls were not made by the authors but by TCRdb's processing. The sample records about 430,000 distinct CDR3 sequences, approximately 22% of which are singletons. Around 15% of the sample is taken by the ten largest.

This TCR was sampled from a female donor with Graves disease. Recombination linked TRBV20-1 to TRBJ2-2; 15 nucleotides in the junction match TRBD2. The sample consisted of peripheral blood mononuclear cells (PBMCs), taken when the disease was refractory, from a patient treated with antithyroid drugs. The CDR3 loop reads CSAPRGLAGGGTGELFF. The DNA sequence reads TGCAGTGCCCCCAGGGGACTAGCGGGAGGAGGGACCGGGGAGCTGTTTTTT.